The entry below describes one T cell receptor (beta chain). Its target is not known. Deletions cut 5 bases from V and 7 bases from J, with 14 bases between. This CDR3 is built from 13 residues. CDR1 and CDR2 (germline): MNHNS, SASEGT. The data were obtained in a study of T cell repertoires in cytomegalovirus infection. About the study: Both CMV infection and a matching HLA type were indicated by public TCR beta signatures.

MiXCR, applied by TCRdb to the reads, yields one record per CDR3 protein. The repertoire consists of approximately 590,000 distinct CDR3 sequences, with just under 40% occurring once and the leading ten covering about 48%. The gene calls are TRBV6-1 and TRBJ1-2; D may be TRBD1 (6 bases). The sequences come from cultured PBMCs, collected from culture after CMV antigen stimulation. This sequence was found in a human donor in good health (CMV status not recorded). Some clones in this sample may be carry-over from other donors' samples. The CDR3, as DNA: TGTGCCAGCAGTTGGAACAGGGAGAGTGGCTACACCTTC. Translating it yields CASSWNRESGYTF.